Below, 10 T cell receptor beta chains from the same sample are listed, as sequenced in a study of T cell repertoires in cytomegalovirus infection. TCRdb itself ran the reads through MiXCR, one entry per CDR3 protein. The data hold roughly 230,000 distinct CDR3 sequences, with about 7% observed a single time. The sample consisted of PBMCs. The source of these receptors is a human donor in good health (CMV status not recorded). Some clones in this sample may be carry-over from other donors' samples.

There are many counts of this clonotype. The chain's CDR3 is CASSQHGGSSYEQYF. Written as DNA, the CDR3 is TGTGCCAGCAGCCAACACGGTGGATCTAGCTACGAGCAGTACTTC. This chain connects TRBV28 to TRBJ2-7; unclear D gene. The CDR3 runs 15 residues. Germline CDR1 and CDR2: MDHEN and SYDVKM. V lost 6 bases and J lost 3, with 18 bases in between.

The chain joins TRBV18 to TRBJ2-3; D ambiguous. CDR1 KGHSH and CDR2 LQKENI come from the germline V gene. The CDR3 spans 15 residues. The V end was cut by 3 bases, the J end by 0 bases, with 10 bases between. In DNA form, the CDR3 reads TGTGCCAGCTCACCGGCAGAAACTAGCACAGATACGCAGTATTTT. It codes for CASSPAETSTDTQYF.

In this sample, this clonotype turned up many times. The chain combines TRBV7-9 with TRBJ1-6; no definite D call. V lost 1 base, J lost 2 bases, and 12 bases lay in between. The CDR3 totals 17 residues. The germline CDR1 and CDR2 sequences are SEHNR and FQNEAQ (reference sequence). The CDR3 coding sequence is TGTGCCAGCAGCTTAGTGAAGGGAGCGACCTATAATTCACCCCTCCACTTT. Protein product: CASSLVKGATYNSPLHF.

This clonotype was picked up many times. The V and J genes are TRBV28 and TRBJ1-2, with TRBD1 matching 12 bases. There are 14 residues in the CDR3. The J segment lost 8 bases and the V segment lost 8 bases, leaving 9 bases of the junction unmatched. Germline values: CDR1 MDHEN, CDR2 SYDVKM. Here the CDR3 reads CASYPGQGARGYTF. CDR3 sequence (DNA): TGTGCCAGCTATCCGGGACAGGGGGCGCGAGGCTACACCTTC.

This clonotype has a count of ten or more. The V gene is TRBV12-3 or TRBV12-4, the J gene TRBJ1-2; D is ambiguous. The V gene lost 6 bases and the J gene lost 8 bases, with 10 bases spanning the gap. This CDR3 is built from 11 residues. The CDR3 here is CASSASGGYTF. DNA of the CDR3: TGTGCCAGCAGCGCCTCGGGAGGCTACACCTTC.

This clonotype was seen a handful of times. J is TRBJ2-3 and V is TRBV5-5; a weak D match, TRBD2 (6 bases). CDR3 length equals 15 residues. V lost 2 bases and J lost 0, with 10 bases in between. Germline V gives CDR1 SGHKS, CDR2 YYEKEE (reference sequence). The DNA of the CDR3 is TGTGCCAGCAGCTTCGCGGGGCCTAGCACAGATACGCAGTATTTT. It encodes CASSFAGPSTDTQYF.

J is TRBJ2-1 and V is TRBV29-1, with D perhaps matching TRBD1 (9 bases). The CDR3 consists of 13 residues. Germline CDR1 is SQVTM and CDR2 is ANQGSEA. V gave up 6 bases and J gave up 12 bases, with 21 bases separating them. This CDR3 is CSVKRDRAGGQFF. DNA for the CDR3: TGCAGCGTAAAACGGGACAGGGCGGGGGGGCAGTTCTTC.

This clonotype was seen repeatedly, ten times or more. V and J are TRBV7-2 and TRBJ1-1; D not resolved. Trimming shortened V by 1 base and J by 1 base, and 16 bases separated the two germline ends. The germline V gene has CDR1 SGHTA and CDR2 FQGNSA. There are 17 residues in the CDR3. The chain's CDR3 is CASSLGLVRHSNTEAFF. As DNA, the CDR3 is TGTGCCAGCAGCTTAGGGTTGGTGAGACATTCGAACACTGAAGCTTTCTTT.

This clonotype showed up many times. This chain links TRBV29-1 with TRBJ1-1, with unresolved D. Germline CDR1 and CDR2: SQVTM and ANQGSEA. CDR3 length: 12 amino acids. Trimming cost V 4 bases and J 3 bases, with 9 bases left between them. For the CDR3, the DNA is TGCAGCGTTGGGGGAAGCGACACTGAAGCTTTCTTT. This sequence encodes CSVGGSDTEAFF.

This clonotype was seen repeatedly, ten times or more. CDR3 loop: CASSPRVLEGWNTGELFF. CDR3 bases: TGTGCCAGCAGCCCTAGAGTGTTGGAAGGCTGGAACACCGGGGAGCTGTTTTTT. This chain uses TRBV7-8 with TRBJ2-2, with D unresolved. V dropped 5 bases and J dropped 1 base, with 20 bases sitting between them. The CDR3 length is 18 residues. Germline-derived CDR1 and CDR2 are SGHVS and FQNEAQ.